This entry lists 25 T cell receptor beta chains sequenced from one sample in a study of tumor-infiltrating lymphocytes in primary liver carcinoma. Scientists recovered RNA and DNA together from roughly 18-30 mg of unsorted bulk tissue. With around 520 ng total RNA as template and a constant-region primer, TCR beta cDNA was made. What produced the TCR beta libraries was three nested multiplex PCR rounds using slightly modified ARM-PCR. TRBV1-TRBV30 forward primers paired with a C-beta reverse primer drove the first two PCR rounds, about 10 cycles each. TCRdb called the multiplex PCR reads again in MiXCR, with one record for every CDR3 protein. The sample gives 48,000 or so distinct CDR3 sequences, over 70% of which show up once; 20% to 30% is in the top ten. Source material: liver tumor tissue from sampling region 3. Subset meaning: tumor region T3, left-lateral pole. These receptors came from a man aged 40-49 years with primary liver carcinoma and hepatitis B virus infection.

This clonotype has only one observation. One junction end disagrees with the germline gene, perhaps due to a read error. The chain recombines TRBV11-1 with TRBJ2-3, with 7 bases that match TRBD2. The CDR3 loop spans 16 amino acids. The germline V gene has CDR1 SGHAT and CDR2 FQDESV (reference sequence). The CDR3 loop is CTSSLGTITQTDTLYF. CDR3 coding DNA: TGTACCAGCAGCCTCGGGACTATCACACAAACAGATACGCTGTATTTT.

As for this clonotype: At one end, the junction sequence differs from germline, possibly due to a read error. This chain joins TRBV4-2 and TRBJ2-1; 9 bases align to TRBD2. CDR1 is LGHNA, CDR2 YNFKEQ, per germline. The CDR3 is 14 residues long. The CDR3 protein is CASSQVLAGVEQLF. Written as DNA, the CDR3 is TGTGCCAGCAGCCAAGTATTAGCGGGAGTTGAGCAGTTGTTC.

With regard to this clonotype: This could be a read error, since a much larger clone is one nucleotide away. This chain joins TRBV24-1 and TRBJ2-3; TRBD1 agrees at 7 bases. The CDR3 is made up of 14 amino acids. V lost 8 bases, J lost 2 bases, and 6 bases stayed unmatched. Germline V CDR1 and CDR2: KGHDR, SFDVKD. This CDR3 is CATIPDRDTDTQYF. The CDR3 DNA sequence: TGTGCCACCATCCCAGACAGGGACACAGATACGCAGTATTTT.

Concerning this clonotype: This may come from a read error, since a much larger clone is one base off. The CDR3 loop reads CASSLVGGDETLYF. In nucleotides, the CDR3 is TGCGCCAGCAGCTTGGTCGGCGGGGACGAGACCCTGTACTTC. This chain links TRBV5-1 with TRBJ2-5; weak D call: TRBD2 (6 bases). The CDR3 runs 14 residues. Germline CDR1 and CDR2: SGHRS and YFSETQ.

This clonotype was counted a few times. A much larger clone differs by one base, so this may be a read error. CDR3 DNA: TGTGCCAGCAGTCACGTTGCGGGAGTGGGAGATACGCAGTATTTT. Translating gives CASSHVAGVGDTQYF. The rearrangement links TRBV6-2 or TRBV6-3 to TRBJ2-3; 7 nucleotides align to TRBD2. In germline, CDR1 is MNHEY, CDR2 SVGEGT. The CDR3 runs 15 residues. V lost 5 bases, J lost 5 bases, and 10 bases stayed unmatched.

In the case of this clonotype: The germline gene is not matched at one end of the junction; a read error may be the cause. The chain joins TRBV14 to TRBJ2-7; D might be TRBD2 (6 bases). The CDR3 consists of 13 residues. The germline gives CDR1 SGHDN, CDR2 FVKESK. The CDR3 DNA sequence: TGTGCAAGCAGGATGGGAGGACACCCGGAGCAGTACTTC. Translation: CASRMGGHPEQYF.

In regard to this clonotype: A junction end diverges from the germline sequence, so it may reflect a read error. The rearrangement links TRBV6-2 or TRBV6-3 to TRBJ1-5; D is unresolved. Germline CDR1 and CDR2: MNHEY and SVGEGT. The CDR3 has 11 amino acids. For the CDR3, the DNA is TGTACCAGCAGCATGGGAGAGCCCCAGCATTTT. Protein: CTSSMGEPQHF.

V and J are TRBV5-6 and TRBJ1-2, with 9 bases lining up with TRBD1. The CDR3 covers 15 residues. Germline V lookup: CDR1 SGHDT, CDR2 YYEEEE. After removal of 9 bases from V and 6 bases from J, the junction contained 15 bases not matched to a gene. This chain's CDR3 is CATSSQGARNHGYTF. DNA for the CDR3: TGTGCCACCAGTTCACAGGGGGCTAGGAACCATGGCTACACCTTC.

A word on this clonotype: The missing conserved phenylalanine or tryptophan at the end of this CDR3 makes a read error likely. No DNA is shown, since the ends of the CDR3 on it are uncertain; the CDR3 is the one TCRdb lists. The genes are TRBV11-1 and TRBJ2-1; the D segment call TRBD2 is taken from the table without a DNA check. The CDR3 is 16 amino acids in total, end residues counted. The germline CDR1 and CDR2 sequences are SGHAT and FQDESV (reference sequence). CDR3 loop: CASSLGLGLPTHGQFL.

Many counts were recorded for this clonotype. The chain has TRBV7-9 and TRBJ2-7; no firm D call. Germline V CDR1 and CDR2: SEHNR, FQNEAQ (reference sequence). The V end lost 5 bases, the J end lost 1 base, and 18 bases lay between the germline ends. This CDR3 is built from 16 residues. In nucleotides, the CDR3 is TGTGCCAGCAGCCCCACCCCCTCCTCACTATCCTACGAGCAGTACTTC. It codes for CASSPTPSSLSYEQYF. Filled out from reference TRBV7-9 and TRBJ2-7, the complete variable domain reads DTGVSQNPRHKITKRGQNVTFRCDPISEHNRLYWYRQTLGQGPEFLTYFQNEAQLEKSRLLSDRFSAERPKGSFSTLEIQRTEQGDSAMYLCASSPTPSSLSYEQYFGPGTRLTVT.

Only one count was recorded for this clonotype. V usage is TRBV6-5 and J usage is TRBJ1-4; 7 positions agree with TRBD1. The trim removed 10 bases at V and 10 bases at J, leaving 15 bases unmatched. The CDR3 is 14 amino acids. The germline gives CDR1 MNHEY, CDR2 SVGAGI. The CDR3 DNA sequence: TGTGCCAATAGTGAAAAGGGGGCCGAGGGAAAACTGTTTTTT. Encoded protein: CANSEKGAEGKLFF.

V gene TRBV7-2 combines with J gene TRBJ2-7; D gene unclear. The CDR3 runs to 14 residues. V dropped 2 bases and J dropped 2 bases, with 10 bases sitting between them. Germline V gene sequence: CDR1 SGHTA, CDR2 FQGNSA. As DNA, the CDR3 is TGTACCAGCAGCTTAAGTGGGATACCCTACGAGCAGTACTTC. This gives the protein CTSSLSGIPYEQYF.

The count of this clonotype is one. The chain uses TRBV29-1 and TRBJ2-3, with TRBD2 matching over 14 bases. The CDR3 consists of 17 residues. Losses at the gene ends were 3 bases for V and 3 bases for J; bases not matched to a gene: 8. From germline, CDR1 is SQVTM and CDR2 ANQGSEA. CDR3 DNA sequence: TGCAGCGTTGAGAGAGGGACTAGCGGGAGCCGTACAGATACGCAGTATTTT. It specifies CSVERGTSGSRTDTQYF.

The sample holds one count of this clonotype. One junction end does not reproduce the germline sequence, and a read error may be involved. The chain's CDR3 is CASKKVLSADTQYF. Here the CDR3 DNA reads TGTGCCAGCAAAAAGGTTCTGAGCGCAGATACGCAATATTTT. The chain recombines TRBV12-3 or TRBV12-4 with TRBJ2-3; D gene unclear. This CDR3 is built from 14 residues.

On this clonotype: One end of the junction varies from germline; a read error may be responsible. The chain recombines TRBV11-2 with TRBJ2-3; possible D gene TRBD2, 6 bases. CDR3 length equals 15 residues. Germline values: CDR1 SGHAT, CDR2 FQNNGV. The CDR3 sequence is CASSLLAFSTDTQYF. The CDR3 nucleotides are TGTGCCAGCAGCTTACTAGCGTTTAGCACGGATACGCAGTATTTT.

In the case of this clonotype: Compared with germline, one end of the junction differs, possibly owing to a read error. The rearrangement links TRBV11-2 to TRBJ2-1, with 8 bases matching TRBD2. Germline V lookup: CDR1 SGHAT, CDR2 FQNNGV. The CDR3 loop spans 16 amino acids. The DNA of the CDR3 is TGTCCCAGCAGCTTGGATATCGGACTAGCCATGGGTGTGCAGTTGTTC. Protein: CPSSLDIGLAMGVQLF. Variable domain in full (rest from reference TRBV11-2 and TRBJ2-1): EAGVAQSPRYKIIEKRQSVAFWCNPISGHATLYWYQQILGQGPKLLIQFQNNGVVDDSQLPKDRFSAERLKGVDSTLKIQPAKLEDSAVYLCPSSLDIGLAMGVQLFGPGTRLTVL.

As for this clonotype: Germline and junction disagree at one end, which may indicate a read error. The gene calls are TRBV28 and TRBJ2-7, with no clear D. The CDR3 contains 12 residues. The germline gives CDR1 MDHEN, CDR2 SYDVKM. The CDR3 sequence is CASSNFNYEQYF. For the CDR3, the DNA is TGTGCCAGCAGTAACTTTAACTACGAGCAATACTTC.

As to this clonotype: A much larger clone lies a single base off, so this may be a read error. J is TRBJ2-7 and V is TRBV10-3; D might be TRBD1 (5 bases). The CDR3 is 14 amino acids. V lost 2 bases and J 5 bases, leaving 13 bases between the germline ends. Germline V gene sequence: CDR1 ENHRY, CDR2 SYGVKD. In DNA form, the CDR3 reads TGTGCCATCAGTGAGACCCGACAGCGTGACGAGCAGTACTTC. This gives the protein CAISETRQRDEQYF.

This clonotype was seen a single time. One junction end does not reproduce the germline sequence, and a read error may be involved. The rearrangement joins TRBV29-1 to TRBJ2-3; the match to TRBD1 covers 9 bases. In germline, CDR1 is SQVTM, CDR2 ANQGSEA. There are 13 residues in the CDR3. The CDR3 DNA reads as TGCAACGTTAAGACAGGGGGTATAGATACGCAGTATTTT. This encodes CNVKTGGIDTQYF.

The chain couples TRBV25-1 to TRBJ1-1; tentatively, D is TRBD1 (5 bases). Per germline, CDR1 MGHDK and CDR2 SYGVNS. The CDR3 is 12 residues long. V shed 7 bases and J shed 3 bases, with 9 bases lying between them. The CDR3 nucleotides read TGTGCCAGCAATAGCAGGGACACTGAAGCTTTCTTT. This gives the protein CASNSRDTEAFF.

In the case of this clonotype: In this CDR3 the conserved last residue, phenylalanine or tryptophan, is missing, so a read error is likely. The limits of the CDR3 on the DNA are not certain, so only TCRdb's listed CDR3 is given. The chain carries TRBV4-1 and TRBJ1-5; the table names TRBD1, a call not compared with the DNA. The length of the CDR3 is 15 amino acids, counting both ends. CDR1 and CDR2 (germline): MGHRA, YSYEKL. This chain's CDR3 is CASSPGEVGLQPQHL.

The CDR3 protein is CASSCRADNEQYF. The CDR3 DNA reads TGTGCCAGCAGCTGTAGAGCGGACAATGAGCAGTACTTC. This chain joins TRBV12-3 or TRBV12-4 and TRBJ2-1, with D perhaps matching TRBD1 or TRBD2 (5 bases each). The J call may be incorrect, as the DNA end agrees better with TRBJ2-7. The CDR3 has 13 amino acids.

This chain joins TRBV11-2 and TRBJ1-2; TRBD1 aligns across 7 bases. V was pared by 5 bases and J by 3 bases, with 3 bases of the junction left unmatched. The CDR3 contains 13 residues. Germline V CDR1 and CDR2: SGHAT, FQNNGV. The CDR3 sequence is CASSPDRDYGYTF. The CDR3 nucleotides are TGTGCCAGCAGCCCCGACAGGGACTATGGCTACACCTTC.

In regard to this clonotype: The junction and the germline gene differ at one end; a read error may be behind it. The rearrangement uses TRBV28 and TRBJ1-3, with D perhaps matching TRBD1 (5 bases). Germline V gene data show CDR1 as MDHEN and CDR2 as SYDVKM. This CDR3 contains 16 residues. The CDR3 DNA follows: TGTGCCAGCAGTCCCCCAGGATTGGACATTGGAAACACCACATATTTT. Encoded protein: CASSPPGLDIGNTTYF.

Of note for this clonotype: This CDR3 fails to terminate in the conserved phenylalanine or tryptophan, so it likely reflects a read error. The gene calls are TRBV4-2 and TRBJ2-5; maybe TRBD1 (6 bases). The CDR3 consists of 15 residues. Germline lookup yields CDR1 LGHNA and CDR2 YNFKEQ. Trimming removed 3 bases from V and 5 bases from J, with 16 bases in between. The CDR3 region has the DNA TGTGCCAGCAGCCAGCGGCTAGCAGGGGAGGAGACCCAGTACATC. Amino acids: CASSQRLAGEETQYI.